These 27 T cell receptor beta chains came from one sample sequenced in a study of shared clonotypes between healthy human individuals. The table came from immunoSEQ multiplex PCR; TCRdb's copy has only in-frame clones and leaves some out. The table shows millions of clones, with 85% to 95% occurring only once. CD45RO-negative, CCR7-selected cells formed the naive CD8 fraction, which excluded terminally differentiated effector memory CD45RA+ cells. The sample consisted of naive CD8+ T cells from PBMCs. Receptors originate from a man aged 18 to 35 in good health. Some clones in this sample may be carry-over from other donors' samples.

The chain couples TRBV7-9 to TRBJ1-1; TRBD1 is a possible D gene (5 bases). The germline gives CDR1 SEHNR, CDR2 FQNEAQ (reference sequence). This CDR3 region has 14 residues. V dropped 8 bases and J dropped 1 base, with 14 bases sitting between them. This CDR3 is CASLQGTKNTEAFF. The CDR3 coding sequence is TGTGCCAGCCTCCAGGGAACTAAGAACACTGAAGCTTTCTTT. Combining the CDR3 with reference TRBV7-9 and TRBJ1-1 gives the whole variable domain DTGVSQNPRHKITKRGQNVTFRCDPISEHNRLYWYRQTLGQGPEFLTYFQNEAQLEKSRLLSDRFSAERPKGSFSTLEIQRTEQGDSAMYLCASLQGTKNTEAFFGQGTRLTVV.

This clone has a single count. V usage is TRBV30 and J usage is TRBJ2-7, with D possibly being TRBD1 (6 bases). CDR1 and CDR2 from the germline V gene are GTSNPN and SVGIG (reference sequence). The V gene lost 3 bases and the J gene lost 0 bases, with 12 bases spanning the gap. The CDR3 runs to 14 residues. The CDR3 DNA is TGTGCCTGGAGCCAGGGGCTAAGCTCCTACGAGCAGTACTTC. The encoded protein is CAWSQGLSSYEQYF.

The rearrangement uses TRBV5-4 and TRBJ1-4; D is possibly TRBD1 (6 bases). The germline V gene encodes CDR1 SGHNT and CDR2 YYREEE (reference sequence). V was cut by 0 bases and J by 6 bases, with 9 bases left in between. The CDR3 extends over 14 amino acids. The DNA for the CDR3 is TGTGCCAGCAGCTTGGACAGGGAGGATGAAAAACTGTTTTTT. Protein product: CASSLDREDEKLFF.

The chain is built from TRBV6-5 and TRBJ2-5; D remains unclear. CDR1 and CDR2 (germline): MNHEY, SVGAGI. Between the trimmed V and J ends, which lost 5 bases and 5 bases, there was a span of 9 bases. CDR3 size: 12 residues. The CDR3 bases are TGTGCCAGCAGTACTACTCCGGAGACCCAGTACTTC. It codes for CASSTTPETQYF.

The V call is TRBV10-3, the J call TRBJ1-1; maybe TRBD1 (6 bases). This CDR3 region has 17 residues. CDR1 is ENHRY and CDR2 is SYGVKD in the germline V gene. V was cut by 2 bases and J by 4 bases, with 20 bases left in between. The chain's CDR3 is CAISESKMVRGGTEAFF. The CDR3, as DNA: TGTGCCATCAGTGAGAGTAAGATGGTCAGGGGTGGCACTGAAGCTTTCTTT.

The genes are TRBV9 and TRBJ2-2; possible D gene TRBD1, 6 bases. From germline, CDR1 is SGDLS and CDR2 YYNGEE. CDR3 length equals 14 residues. Between the trimmed V and J ends, which lost 5 bases and 4 bases, there was a span of 12 bases. The CDR3 nucleotides read TGTGCCAGCAGGTTGGACAGCGGCACCGGGGAGCTGTTTTTT. Translating gives CASRLDSGTGELFF.

The CDR3 is CASPGLAGVTENTQYF. CDR3 coding DNA: TGCGCCAGCCCTGGACTAGCGGGAGTAACAGAAAATACGCAGTATTTT. V and J are TRBV5-1 and TRBJ2-3; TRBD2 agrees at 13 bases. Germline CDR1 and CDR2: SGHRS and YFSETQ. This CDR3 is 16 amino acids long. With V trimmed by 7 bases and J by 7 bases, 12 bases remained unmatched.

The CDR3 coding sequence is TGCGCCAGCAGCCAAGATCAGGGGGAAGGATCCTACGAGCAGTACTTC. Translating gives CASSQDQGEGSYEQYF. V is TRBV4-3 and J is TRBJ2-7; 7 nucleotides align to TRBD1. CDR3 length: 16 amino acids. From germline, CDR1 is LGHNA and CDR2 YSLEER. Trimming cost V 0 bases and J 1 base; bases outside gene matches: 6.

The rearrangement joins TRBV28 to TRBJ2-1, with a possible D match to TRBD2 (6 bases). Germline V gene data show CDR1 as MDHEN and CDR2 as SYDVKM. With 2 bases removed from V and 4 bases from J, the gap between germline ends came to 9 bases. This CDR3 contains 14 residues. CDR3 region: CASSLGRGYNEQFF. The DNA of the CDR3 is TGTGCCAGCAGTTTAGGGCGGGGTTACAATGAGCAGTTCTTC.

V gene TRBV11-3 combines with J gene TRBJ1-2; the D gene is possibly TRBD1 (5 bases). Germline values: CDR1 SGHNT, CDR2 YENEEA. The CDR3 totals 15 residues. The CDR3 sequence: CPLRPGRDFWYGYTF. The CDR3 nucleotides are TGTCCCCTTCGGCCGGGACGGGATTTTTGGTATGGCTACACCTTC.

The chain links TRBV6-1 to TRBJ1-1; a possible D gene is TRBD1 (6 bases). V shed 6 bases and J shed 1 base, with 12 bases lying between them. The CDR3 contains 14 residues. Per the germline V gene, CDR1 is MNHNS and CDR2 is SASEGT. This chain's CDR3 is CASRQGPGNTEAFF. CDR3 nucleotide sequence: TGTGCCAGCAGACAGGGCCCGGGGAACACTGAAGCTTTCTTT.

This chain links TRBV2 with TRBJ2-1, with 9 nucleotides matching TRBD2. With 6 bases clipped from V and 7 bases from J, the junction kept 10 bases outside the gene matches. Germline CDR1 SNHLY, CDR2 FYNNEI. This CDR3 contains 15 residues. The CDR3: CASSSGTSTGNEQFF. The CDR3, as DNA: TGTGCCAGCAGCTCCGGGACTAGCACTGGTAATGAGCAGTTCTTC.

This clone was picked up one time. CDR3 sequence: CAWSAAVSYNEQFF. The DNA for the CDR3 is TGTGCCTGGAGTGCAGCGGTCTCCTACAATGAGCAGTTCTTC. This sequence joins TRBV30 and TRBJ2-1, with TRBD2 as a possible D gene (5 bases). CDR3 length: 14 amino acids. Looked up from germline, CDR1 is GTSNPN and CDR2 is SVGIG (reference sequence). The V gene lost 1 base and the J gene lost 0 bases, with 7 bases spanning the gap.

CDR3 loop: CAILGGGPSTEAFF. The CDR3 DNA is TGTGCCATATTAGGAGGGGGGCCGAGCACTGAAGCTTTCTTT. J is TRBJ1-1 and V is TRBV9; TRBD1 might be the D (6 bases). Germline V gene sequence: CDR1 SGDLS, CDR2 YYNGEE. The CDR3 runs to 14 residues. The V gene lost 9 bases and the J gene lost 4 bases, with 19 bases spanning the gap.

The chain couples TRBV7-3 to TRBJ2-1; the D gene is possibly TRBD1 (5 bases). V dropped 5 bases and J dropped 7 bases, with 12 bases sitting between them. This CDR3 contains 13 residues. Germline CDR1 reads SGHTA; CDR2 reads FQGTGA. CDR3 amino acids: CASSVTGRNEQFF. CDR3 sequence (DNA): TGTGCCAGCAGCGTTACAGGAAGGAATGAGCAGTTCTTC.

V usage is TRBV4-2 and J usage is TRBJ1-6; 7 bases map to TRBD1. From germline, CDR1 is LGHNA and CDR2 YNFKEQ. The J segment lost 6 bases and the V segment lost 3 bases, leaving 8 bases of the junction unmatched. The CDR3 contains 16 residues. Here the CDR3 reads CASSQPGGDLNSPLHF. The DNA of the CDR3 is TGTGCCAGCAGCCAGCCAGGGGGTGACCTTAATTCACCCCTCCACTTT.

This clone has just one count. Other DNA variants within this sample encode the same CDR3. CDR3: CASSPGTVYEQYF. The CDR3, as DNA: TGTGCCAGCAGCCCCGGGACAGTCTACGAGCAGTACTTC. J is TRBJ2-7 and V is TRBV7-6, with 7 bases identical to TRBD1. With V trimmed by 5 bases and J by 3 bases, 4 bases remained unmatched. The CDR3 runs 13 residues. Germline V gene lookup returns CDR1 SGHVS and CDR2 FNYEAQ.

This chain uses TRBV7-3 with TRBJ2-1; D assignment may be TRBD1 or TRBD2 (6 bases each). The CDR3 runs 14 residues. Germline V gene lookup returns CDR1 SGHTA and CDR2 FQGTGA. The ends were cut back, 3 bases at V and 6 bases at J, with 12 bases in the middle. CDR3 in amino acids: CASSFSGGGNEQFF. The CDR3 DNA is TGTGCCAGCAGCTTTAGCGGAGGGGGCAATGAGCAGTTCTTC.

The table lists this clone with a count of one. This chain connects TRBV27 to TRBJ2-6; a weak D match, TRBD2 (6 bases). The CDR3 runs to 16 residues. The V gene lost 1 base and the J gene lost 2 bases, with 9 bases spanning the gap. Germline CDR1 and CDR2: MNHEY and SMNVEV (reference sequence). DNA for the CDR3: TGTGCCAGCAGTTTATTGGCGGGGACTGGGGCCAACGTCCTGACTTTC. Amino acid sequence: CASSLLAGTGANVLTF.

The genes are TRBV27 and TRBJ2-3, with TRBD2 matching over 7 bases. This CDR3 region has 14 residues. CDR1 and CDR2 from the germline V gene are MNHEY and SMNVEV (reference sequence). Losses at the gene ends were 8 bases for V and 3 bases for J; bases not matched to a gene: 8. The CDR3 nucleotides read TGTGCCAGCGCATTCGGGGGGTCAACAGATACGCAGTATTTT. Protein product: CASAFGGSTDTQYF.

The chain couples TRBV7-9 to TRBJ2-5; TRBD2 matches 8 bases. V shed 8 bases, J shed 5 bases, and the junction held 10 bases outside the gene matches. The V gene's germline CDR1 is SEHNR and CDR2 FQNEAQ (reference sequence). This CDR3 is built from 14 residues. CDR3 sequence reads: CASGNREGPETQYF. CDR3 nucleotides: TGTGCCAGCGGGAACCGGGAGGGCCCTGAGACCCAGTACTTC.

The CDR3 protein is CASSLGRGTESSYNEQFF. For the CDR3, the DNA is TGTGCCAGCAGCTTAGGCCGCGGGACGGAGAGCTCCTACAATGAGCAGTTCTTC. The chain has TRBV11-3 and TRBJ2-1; TRBD2 is a possible D gene (6 bases). The CDR3 consists of 18 residues. The V end was cut by 1 base, the J end by 0 bases, with 16 bases between. Germline assignment: CDR1 SGHNT and CDR2 YENEEA.

The chain combines TRBV19 with TRBJ2-7, with a tentative D call TRBD2 (6 bases). The CDR3 is 14 amino acids. Between the trimmed V and J ends, which lost 3 bases and 7 bases, there was a span of 16 bases. CDR1 is LNHDA and CDR2 is SQIVND in the germline V gene (reference sequence). This chain's CDR3 is CASSMESGVFEQYF. The CDR3 DNA is TGTGCCAGTAGTATGGAGTCGGGGGTGTTTGAGCAGTACTTC. The full variable domain, completed using reference TRBV19 and TRBJ2-7, is DGGITQSPKYLFRKEGQNVTLSCEQNLNHDAMYWYRQDPGQGLRLIYYSQIVNDFQKGDIAEGYSVSREKKESFPLTVTSAQKNPTAFYLCASSMESGVFEQYFGPGTRLTVT.

The V call is TRBV30, the J call TRBJ2-1; 9 bases agree with TRBD2. V gave up 4 bases and J gave up 3 bases; unmatched junction bases: 7. Germline-derived CDR1 and CDR2 are GTSNPN and SVGIG (reference sequence). The CDR3 extends over 15 amino acids. This chain's CDR3 is CAWTPRGRVYNEQFF. As DNA, the CDR3 is TGTGCCTGGACTCCCCGCGGGAGGGTCTACAATGAGCAGTTCTTC.

The table lists this clone with a few counts. The genes are TRBV6-1 and TRBJ1-1; D gene unclear. Trimming left V 3 bases short and J 0 bases short, with 17 bases between. The length of the CDR3 is 17 residues. Germline V gene lookup returns CDR1 MNHNS and CDR2 SASEGT. The CDR3 region is CASSEMGHGVMNTEAFF. The CDR3 region has the DNA TGTGCCAGCAGTGAGATGGGCCACGGGGTAATGAACACTGAAGCTTTCTTT.

J is TRBJ2-1 and V is TRBV7-9; 8 nucleotides align to TRBD2. With V trimmed by 3 bases and J by 9 bases, 13 bases remained unmatched. Germline loops: CDR1 SEHNR, CDR2 FQNEAQ (reference sequence). The length of the CDR3 is 16 residues. The chain's CDR3 is CASSFLSREGRLEQFF. CDR3 in DNA: TGTGCCAGCAGCTTTCTTTCTCGGGAGGGCCGTCTTGAGCAGTTCTTC.

This chain uses TRBV7-9 with TRBJ2-1; TRBD2 aligns across 7 bases. The CDR3 extends over 15 amino acids. V lost 1 base to trimming and J lost 7 bases; unmatched junction nucleotides: 7. Looked up from germline, CDR1 is SEHNR and CDR2 is FQNEAQ (reference sequence). The DNA of the CDR3 is TGTGCCAGCAGCTTAGTTGCGGGAGCATGGAATGAGCAGTTCTTC. Translated, it gives CASSLVAGAWNEQFF.